This T cell receptor beta chain was captured by sequencing in a study of blood T cell repertoires in COVID-19. The table came from immunoSEQ multiplex PCR; TCRdb's copy has only in-frame clones and leaves some out. This sample has nearly 80,000 clones; roughly 80% occur once, and the top ten carry 4.5% to 7%. The V and J ends lost 3 bases and 10 bases, in that order; junction bases with no gene match: 8. Germline lookup yields CDR1 MNHEY and CDR2 SVGEGT. The CDR3 consists of 13 residues. Specimen: peripheral blood. The J gene is TRBJ2-7, the V gene TRBV6-2 or TRBV6-3; 8 bases line up with TRBD1. This clonotype was obtained from a man aged 55 to 70 with active or convalescent COVID-19. The CDR3: CASSYSDRAVQYF. In DNA form, the CDR3 reads TGTGCCAGCAGTTATTCGGACAGGGCAGTACAGTACTTC.